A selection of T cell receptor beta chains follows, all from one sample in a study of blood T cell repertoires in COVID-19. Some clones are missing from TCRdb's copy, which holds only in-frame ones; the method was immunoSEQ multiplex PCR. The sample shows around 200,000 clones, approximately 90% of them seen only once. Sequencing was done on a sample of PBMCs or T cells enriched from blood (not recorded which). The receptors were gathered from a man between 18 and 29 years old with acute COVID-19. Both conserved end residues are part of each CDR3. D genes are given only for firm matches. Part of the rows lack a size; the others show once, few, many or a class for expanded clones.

CDR3nt: TGTGCCAGCAGCGTAGCGGGACAACAGGGTCAGAGCTCCTACAATGAGCAGTTCTTC
CDR3aa: CASSVAGQQGQSSYNEQFF
v_gene: TRBV9
j_gene: TRBJ2-1
abundance: NA
d_gene: NA

CDR3nt: TGCGCCAGCAGCCAAGAAGCACTAGCGGGAGCCGATACGCAGTATTTT
CDR3aa: CASSQEALAGADTQYF
v_gene: TRBV4-3
j_gene: TRBJ2-3
abundance: once
d_gene: TRBD2

CDR3nt: TGTGCCAGCAGCTCGTTTCTAGCGGGAGGTGGAGAGACCCAGTACTTC
CDR3aa: CASSSFLAGGGETQYF
v_gene: TRBV7-9
j_gene: TRBJ2-5
abundance: NA
d_gene: TRBD2

CDR3nt: TGTGCCAGTAGTTTTATCACAGGGCACACTGAAGCTTTCTTT
CDR3aa: CASSFITGHTEAFF
v_gene: TRBV19
j_gene: TRBJ1-1
abundance: NA
d_gene: NA

CDR3nt: TGTGCCAGCAGTTACTCCCAGCGGGGCACAGATACGCAGTATTTT
CDR3aa: CASSYSQRGTDTQYF
v_gene: TRBV6-5
j_gene: TRBJ2-3
abundance: NA
d_gene: NA

CDR3nt: TGTGCTAGCGGACTAGCGGGAGACAATGAGCAGTTCTTC
CDR3aa: CASGLAGDNEQFF
v_gene: TRBV12-5
j_gene: TRBJ2-1
abundance: NA
d_gene: TRBD2

CDR3nt: TGTGCCACCAGTGTGGCCAGGGGGTCCTACAATGAGCAGTTCTTC
CDR3aa: CATSVARGSYNEQFF
v_gene: TRBV24-1
j_gene: TRBJ2-1
abundance: NA
d_gene: TRBD1

CDR3nt: TGTGCCAGCAGCTTGGGTACAGGGGGTTTGTCTGGAAACACCATATATTTT
CDR3aa: CASSLGTGGLSGNTIYF
v_gene: TRBV5-4
j_gene: TRBJ1-3
abundance: NA
d_gene: TRBD1

CDR3nt: TGTGCCAGCAGTTACGATGGCCGTCTTGGAAACACCATATATTTT
CDR3aa: CASSYDGRLGNTIYF
v_gene: TRBV6-5
j_gene: TRBJ1-3
abundance: NA
d_gene: NA

CDR3nt: TGTGCCTGGACTCCGGGACAGGGAGGAACTGAAGCTTTCTTT
CDR3aa: CAWTPGQGGTEAFF
v_gene: TRBV30
j_gene: TRBJ1-1
abundance: NA
d_gene: TRBD1

CDR3nt: TGTGCCAGTATGGCACAGGGGACCAACTATGGCTACACCTTC
CDR3aa: CASMAQGTNYGYTF
v_gene: TRBV19
j_gene: TRBJ1-2
abundance: NA
d_gene: TRBD1

CDR3nt: TGCGCCAGCAGCCAACTAGAGGGGGCAGATACGCAGTATTTT
CDR3aa: CASSQLEGADTQYF
v_gene: TRBV4-1
j_gene: TRBJ2-3
abundance: once
d_gene: NA

CDR3nt: TGTGCCGCGGTAGCGCGCGGGAGCCCCAGGGTTCATGAGCAGTTCTTC
CDR3aa: CAAVARGSPRVHEQFF
v_gene: TRBV28
j_gene: TRBJ2-1
abundance: NA
d_gene: TRBD2

CDR3nt: TGTGCCAGCAAAGGACTAGCGGAGTCGTACAATGAGCAGTTCTTC
CDR3aa: CASKGLAESYNEQFF
v_gene: TRBV6-5
j_gene: TRBJ2-1
abundance: NA
d_gene: TRBD2

CDR3nt: TGCGCCAGCAGGGGACAGTCTGCAATAGGAGATACGCAGTATTTT
CDR3aa: CASRGQSAIGDTQYF
v_gene: TRBV5-1
j_gene: TRBJ2-3
abundance: NA
d_gene: TRBD1

CDR3nt: TGTGCCTGGAGTAGGACAGGGTCCTTGAGTACTGAAGCTTTCTTT
CDR3aa: CAWSRTGSLSTEAFF
v_gene: TRBV30
j_gene: TRBJ1-1
abundance: NA
d_gene: TRBD1

CDR3nt: TGTGCCAGCAGCTTGGTGCAGGGTAGAGACATTCAGTACTTC
CDR3aa: CASSLVQGRDIQYF
v_gene: TRBV5-5
j_gene: TRBJ2-4
abundance: NA
d_gene: NA

CDR3nt: TGTGCCAGCAGCGACGTCGCAGGGATGAACACTGAAGCTTTCTTT
CDR3aa: CASSDVAGMNTEAFF
v_gene: TRBV7-3
j_gene: TRBJ1-1
abundance: few
d_gene: NA

CDR3nt: TGTGCCAGCAGCCCCCTGGGCGCGAACCGAGTGTTCTTC
CDR3aa: CASSPLGANRVFF
v_gene: TRBV11-2
j_gene: TRBJ2-1
abundance: few
d_gene: NA

CDR3nt: TGTGCCAGCAAACCCGGCCTGGGCATACAAGAGACCCAGTACTTC
CDR3aa: CASKPGLGIQETQYF
v_gene: TRBV27
j_gene: TRBJ2-5
abundance: once
d_gene: NA

CDR3nt: TGTGCCAGCAGTTTCGACGGACAGGGATGGAGGAACACTGAAGCTTTCTTT
CDR3aa: CASSFDGQGWRNTEAFF
v_gene: TRBV28
j_gene: TRBJ1-1
abundance: NA
d_gene: TRBD1

CDR3nt: TGTGCCAGCTCGGTGAGCCTAGAGTCACCCCTCCACTTT
CDR3aa: CASSVSLESPLHF
v_gene: TRBV27
j_gene: TRBJ1-6
abundance: NA
d_gene: NA

CDR3nt: TGTGCCAGCAGTCCCGACCGACTAGCGGGAGCTTCCGAGCAGTACTTC
CDR3aa: CASSPDRLAGASEQYF
v_gene: TRBV2
j_gene: TRBJ2-7
abundance: once
d_gene: TRBD2

CDR3nt: TGTGCCAGCAGTCCCCGCGGCCCCGGATTTGATGAGACCCAGTACTTC
CDR3aa: CASSPRGPGFDETQYF
v_gene: TRBV6-2/TRBV6-3
j_gene: TRBJ2-5
abundance: NA
d_gene: NA

CDR3nt: TGTGCCAGCAGCCAAGGTCCGGACAGGGCCGACGAGCAGTACTTC
CDR3aa: CASSQGPDRADEQYF
v_gene: TRBV3-1/TRBV3-2
j_gene: TRBJ2-7
abundance: NA
d_gene: TRBD1

CDR3nt: TGTGCCAGCAGCTTAGGGGGTCTAGCGGGAAAATTTGAGCAGTTCTTC
CDR3aa: CASSLGGLAGKFEQFF
v_gene: TRBV7-6
j_gene: TRBJ2-1
abundance: NA
d_gene: TRBD2

CDR3nt: TGTGCCTGGAGCCCCACTGGAAACACCATATATTTT
CDR3aa: CAWSPTGNTIYF
v_gene: TRBV30
j_gene: TRBJ1-3
abundance: NA
d_gene: NA

CDR3nt: TGTGCCAGCAGTTACGGGTCAGGGGCGTCTGTCGAAGCTTTCTTT
CDR3aa: CASSYGSGASVEAFF
v_gene: TRBV6-5
j_gene: TRBJ1-1
abundance: once
d_gene: NA

CDR3nt: TGTGCCAGTAGTATCGGGTCTATGAACACTGAAGCTTTCTTT
CDR3aa: CASSIGSMNTEAFF
v_gene: TRBV19
j_gene: TRBJ1-1
abundance: NA
d_gene: NA

CDR3nt: TGTGCCAGCAGTTACGGTGGACAGGGTAGCTCAGATACGCAGTATTTT
CDR3aa: CASSYGGQGSSDTQYF
v_gene: TRBV6-2/TRBV6-3
j_gene: TRBJ2-3
abundance: NA
d_gene: TRBD1

CDR3nt: TGTGCCAGCTCACCACCCCAGGAGACCCAGTACTTC
CDR3aa: CASSPPQETQYF
v_gene: TRBV18
j_gene: TRBJ2-5
abundance: NA
d_gene: NA

CDR3nt: TGTGCCAGCAGCCCAGGGCTAGCGGGCGACCCCTACAATGAGCAGTTCTTC
CDR3aa: CASSPGLAGDPYNEQFF
v_gene: TRBV3-1/TRBV3-2
j_gene: TRBJ2-1
abundance: NA
d_gene: TRBD2

CDR3nt: TGTGCCAGCAGCTTTTTTGGAGGTGAGGGAGAGACCCAGTACTTC
CDR3aa: CASSFFGGEGETQYF
v_gene: TRBV7-9
j_gene: TRBJ2-5
abundance: NA
d_gene: NA

CDR3nt: TGTGCCAGCAGTTGGGACAGTCGTAACTATGGCTACACCTTT
CDR3aa: CASSWDSRNYGYTF
v_gene: TRBV27
j_gene: TRBJ1-2
abundance: NA
d_gene: TRBD1

CDR3nt: TGTGCCAGCAGGGGCGGGAGCTCTGGAAACACCATATATTTT
CDR3aa: CASRGGSSGNTIYF
v_gene: TRBV2
j_gene: TRBJ1-3
abundance: NA
d_gene: NA

CDR3nt: TGTGCCAGCAGCCAAACCGACGGGACAGTCCGCAATGAGCAGTTCTTC
CDR3aa: CASSQTDGTVRNEQFF
v_gene: TRBV5-4
j_gene: TRBJ2-1
abundance: NA
d_gene: TRBD1

CDR3nt: TGTGCCAGCAGCCAATCGTGGACAGCTGACTATGGCTACACCTTC
CDR3aa: CASSQSWTADYGYTF
v_gene: TRBV16
j_gene: TRBJ1-2
abundance: NA
d_gene: NA

CDR3nt: TGTGCCAGCTCACCAAGGGACTACACTGAAGCTTTCTTT
CDR3aa: CASSPRDYTEAFF
v_gene: TRBV18
j_gene: TRBJ1-1
abundance: NA
d_gene: NA

CDR3nt: TGTGCCAGCAGCAAAGATCCGACATTTGGGAGGACTGAAGCTTTCTTT
CDR3aa: CASSKDPTFGRTEAFF
v_gene: TRBV21-1
j_gene: TRBJ1-1
abundance: NA
d_gene: NA

CDR3nt: TGTGCCAGCAGTCCAACAGGGTTCTTTGAAGCTTTCTTT
CDR3aa: CASSPTGFFEAFF
v_gene: TRBV27
j_gene: TRBJ1-1
abundance: NA
d_gene: NA

CDR3nt: TGTGCCAGCAGTCCCTACACCGGGGAGCTGTTTTTT
CDR3aa: CASSPYTGELFF
v_gene: TRBV27
j_gene: TRBJ2-2
abundance: NA
d_gene: NA

CDR3nt: TGTGCCAGCAGTTTCGGGGACAGGGGAATACACGAGCAGTACTTC
CDR3aa: CASSFGDRGIHEQYF
v_gene: TRBV28
j_gene: TRBJ2-7
abundance: NA
d_gene: TRBD1

CDR3nt: TGTGCCAGCAGCCCCAGTTTTAAGGGAGTCTATGGCTACACCTTC
CDR3aa: CASSPSFKGVYGYTF
v_gene: TRBV9
j_gene: TRBJ1-2
abundance: once
d_gene: NA

CDR3nt: TGTGCCAGCAGCGGGACTAGCGGGGCGTACAATGAGCAGTTCTTC
CDR3aa: CASSGTSGAYNEQFF
v_gene: TRBV9
j_gene: TRBJ2-1
abundance: NA
d_gene: TRBD2

CDR3nt: TGTGCCAGCAGCCACCACGGAGCCTACGAGCAGTACTTC
CDR3aa: CASSHHGAYEQYF
v_gene: TRBV6-5
j_gene: TRBJ2-7
abundance: NA
d_gene: NA

CDR3nt: TGTGCCAGCAGTGTCTTGGGGCGGGAGTCAATCAATGAGCAGTTCTTC
CDR3aa: CASSVLGRESINEQFF
v_gene: TRBV6-2/TRBV6-3
j_gene: TRBJ2-1
abundance: NA
d_gene: TRBD2

CDR3nt: TGTGCCAGTAGTATCGTTTTTTCGAGGGTGGAGAACACTGAAGCTTTCTTT
CDR3aa: CASSIVFSRVENTEAFF
v_gene: TRBV19
j_gene: TRBJ1-1
abundance: NA
d_gene: NA

CDR3nt: TGTGCCAGCAGCCCGCGGGGAGAGGGAGGTAATTCACCCCTCCACTTT
CDR3aa: CASSPRGEGGNSPLHF
v_gene: TRBV28
j_gene: TRBJ1-6
abundance: NA
d_gene: NA

CDR3nt: TGTGCCAGCAGAGCTAGCGGGAGGACTTGGGATAATGAGCAGTTCTTC
CDR3aa: CASRASGRTWDNEQFF
v_gene: TRBV27
j_gene: TRBJ2-1
abundance: once
d_gene: TRBD2

CDR3nt: TGTGCCACCAGCCCCCGACAGGGTAACTATGGCTACACCTTC
CDR3aa: CATSPRQGNYGYTF
v_gene: TRBV15
j_gene: TRBJ1-2
abundance: NA
d_gene: TRBD1

CDR3nt: TGTGCCAGCAGTTACCTCCTAGCGGATAGCTCCTACGAGCAGTACTTC
CDR3aa: CASSYLLADSSYEQYF
v_gene: TRBV6-2/TRBV6-3
j_gene: TRBJ2-7
abundance: NA
d_gene: TRBD2

CDR3nt: TGTGCCAGCCTCCAGCAGCGTTTCCTGAACAATGAGCAGTTCTTC
CDR3aa: CASLQQRFLNNEQFF
v_gene: TRBV2
j_gene: TRBJ2-1
abundance: NA
d_gene: NA

CDR3nt: TGTGCCAGCAGCTCCTTAGCGGGAGGGATAGGCGAGCAGTACTTC
CDR3aa: CASSSLAGGIGEQYF
v_gene: TRBV13
j_gene: TRBJ2-7
abundance: NA
d_gene: TRBD2